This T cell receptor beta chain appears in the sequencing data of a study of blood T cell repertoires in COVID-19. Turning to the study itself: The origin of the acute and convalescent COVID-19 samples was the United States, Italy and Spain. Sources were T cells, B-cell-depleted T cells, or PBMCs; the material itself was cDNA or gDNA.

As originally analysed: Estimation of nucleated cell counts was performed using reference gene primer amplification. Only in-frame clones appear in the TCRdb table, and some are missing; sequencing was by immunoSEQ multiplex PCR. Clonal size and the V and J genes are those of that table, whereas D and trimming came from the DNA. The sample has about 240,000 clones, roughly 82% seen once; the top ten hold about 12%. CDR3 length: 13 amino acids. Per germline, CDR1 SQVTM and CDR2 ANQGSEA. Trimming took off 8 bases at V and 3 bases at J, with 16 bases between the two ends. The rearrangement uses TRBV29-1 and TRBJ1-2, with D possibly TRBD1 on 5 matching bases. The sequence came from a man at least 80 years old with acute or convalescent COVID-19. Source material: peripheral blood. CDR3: CSSSTGGDYGYTF. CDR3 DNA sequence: TGCAGCTCATCAACCGGGGGGGACTATGGCTACACCTTC.